The entry that follows covers one TCR beta chain sequence. Its specificity is not known. The entry originates in a study of human versus mouse CDR3 diversity and MHC coevolution. Unmatched junction bases numbered 5, after V lost 2 bases and J lost 0 bases. The germline V gene has CDR1 SGHNT and CDR2 YYREEE (reference sequence). The CDR3 is 16 residues long. Study-wide findings and caveats: Humans had the largest estimated TCR beta repertoire, some 1.5 million clonotypes. Human T cells underwent selection on more than five different MHC II alleles. Among all groups, two of three human donors showed least clonal inequality.

Assay: immunoSEQ multiplex PCR; the TCRdb copy retains only in-frame clones and omits some. The sample lists just under 60,000 clones, 94% occurring once. The sequencing sample was made of naive CD4+ T cells from blood. The subset is: CD45RO-negative CD62L-positive naive CD4 T cells. The sequence came from a person aged 55 to 75 in good health. The chain employs TRBV5-4 and TRBJ1-3, with 7 bases fitting TRBD1. CDR3 in amino acids: CASSFGGQFSGNTIYF. The CDR3 coding sequence is TGTGCCAGCAGCTTCGGGGGACAGTTCTCTGGAAACACCATATATTTT.